Included here is one T cell receptor beta chain sequence, with context. The data stem from a study of control samples from healthy donors and cancer patients. TCRdb's copy holds only in-frame clones and misses some; the assay was immunoSEQ multiplex PCR. In the table there are some 160,000 clones, about nine tenths of which are singletons. The TCR sequence derives from a man aged 25 to 45 in good health. The sequenced material came from blood.

The CDR3 sequence is CASKWSGERGYNEQFF. The CDR3 bases are TGTGCCAGCAAATGGTCCGGCGAGCGGGGGTACAATGAGCAGTTCTTC. The V and J genes are TRBV13 and TRBJ2-1, with 8 bases lining up with TRBD2. J gave up 4 bases and V 7 bases, and 12 bases lay outside the gene matches. Looked up from germline, CDR1 is PRHDT and CDR2 is FYEKMQ (reference sequence). CDR3 length: 16 residues.